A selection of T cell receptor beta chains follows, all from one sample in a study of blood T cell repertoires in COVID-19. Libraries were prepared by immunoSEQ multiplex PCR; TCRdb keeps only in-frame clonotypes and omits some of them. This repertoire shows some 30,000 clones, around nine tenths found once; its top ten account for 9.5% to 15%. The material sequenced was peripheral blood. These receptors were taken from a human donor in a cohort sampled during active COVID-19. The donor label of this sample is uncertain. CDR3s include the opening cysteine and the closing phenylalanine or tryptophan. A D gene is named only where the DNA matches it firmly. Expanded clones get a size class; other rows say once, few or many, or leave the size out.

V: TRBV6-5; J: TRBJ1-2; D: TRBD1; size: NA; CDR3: CASSPQGIHGYTF; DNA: TGTGCCAGCAGCCCACAGGGGATCCATGGCTACACCTTC
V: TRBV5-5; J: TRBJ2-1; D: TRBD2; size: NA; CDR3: CASSFAGGDNEQFF; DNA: TGTGCCAGCAGCTTTGCGGGAGGAGATAATGAGCAGTTCTTC
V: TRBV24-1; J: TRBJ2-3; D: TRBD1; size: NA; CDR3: CATSDLAGGDFTDTQYF; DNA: TGTGCCACCAGTGATTTGGCAGGGGGCGATTTCACAGATACGCAGTATTTT
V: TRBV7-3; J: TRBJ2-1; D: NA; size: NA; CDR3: CASSPAAVSYNEQFF; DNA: TGTGCCAGCAGCCCCGCGGCCGTCTCTTACAATGAGCAGTTCTTC
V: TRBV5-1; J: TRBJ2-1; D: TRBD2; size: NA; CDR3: CASSLRRGLYNEQFF; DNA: TGCGCCAGCAGCTTGAGGCGGGGGTTATACAATGAGCAGTTCTTC
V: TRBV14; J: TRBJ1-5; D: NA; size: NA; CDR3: CASSQGGNQPQHF; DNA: TGTGCCAGCAGCCAAGGAGGGAATCAGCCCCAGCATTTT
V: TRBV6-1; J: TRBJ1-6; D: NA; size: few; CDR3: CASSERGEGNSPLHF; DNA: TGTGCCAGCAGTGAAAGGGGGGAGGGTAATTCACCCCTCCACTTT
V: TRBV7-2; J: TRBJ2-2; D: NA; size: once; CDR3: CASSLTANTGELFF; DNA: TGTGCCAGCAGCTTGACAGCGAACACCGGGGAGCTGTTTTTT
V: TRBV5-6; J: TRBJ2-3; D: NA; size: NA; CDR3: CASSFQGRGTDTQYF; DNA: TGTGCCAGCAGCTTTCAGGGGCGGGGCACAGATACGCAGTATTTT
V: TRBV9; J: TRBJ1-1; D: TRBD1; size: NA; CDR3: CASSVAGQGGETEAFF; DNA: TGTGCCAGCAGCGTAGCAGGACAGGGAGGTGAAACTGAAGCTTTCTTT
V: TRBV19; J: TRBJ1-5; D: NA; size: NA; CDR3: CASSIDRYRASGNQPQHF; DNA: TGTGCCAGTAGTATAGATCGTTACAGGGCTTCGGGCAATCAGCCCCAGCATTTT
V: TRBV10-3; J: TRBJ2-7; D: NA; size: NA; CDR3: CAISDAAPLTGYSYEQYF; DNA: TGTGCCATCAGTGACGCCGCCCCCCTAACAGGGTACTCCTACGAGCAGTACTTC
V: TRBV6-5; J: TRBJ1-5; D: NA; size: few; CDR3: CASRPAGSSQPQHF; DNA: TGTGCCAGCAGACCAGCAGGGTCAAGTCAGCCCCAGCATTTT
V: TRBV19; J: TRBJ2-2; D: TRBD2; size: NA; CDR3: CASALGLAANTGELFF; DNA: TGTGCCAGTGCCCTCGGGCTAGCGGCGAACACCGGGGAGCTGTTTTTT
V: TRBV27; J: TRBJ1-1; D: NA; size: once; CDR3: CAQGAEVNTEAFF; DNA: TGTGCCCAAGGGGCAGAAGTGAACACTGAAGCTTTCTTT
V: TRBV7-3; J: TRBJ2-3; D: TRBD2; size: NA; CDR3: CASSLYPSGLAGGTDTQYF; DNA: TGTGCCAGCAGCTTATACCCCTCCGGACTAGCGGGAGGAACAGATACGCAGTATTTT
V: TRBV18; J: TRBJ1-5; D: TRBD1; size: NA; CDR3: CASSPDRGSSNQPQHF; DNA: TGTGCCAGCTCACCAGACAGGGGGAGTAGCAATCAGCCCCAGCATTTT
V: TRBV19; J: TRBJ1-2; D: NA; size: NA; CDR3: CASSIGGENPYGYTF; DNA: TGTGCCAGTAGTATAGGAGGCGAGAACCCCTATGGCTACACCTTC
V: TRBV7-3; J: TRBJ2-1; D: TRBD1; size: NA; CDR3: CASSFDRGLGEQFF; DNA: TGTGCCAGCAGCTTCGACAGGGGGCTTGGTGAGCAGTTCTTC
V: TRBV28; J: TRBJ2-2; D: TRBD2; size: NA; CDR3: CATKSFRTSGRETGELFF; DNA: TGTGCCACCAAATCATTTCGGACTAGCGGGAGAGAGACCGGGGAGCTGTTTTTT
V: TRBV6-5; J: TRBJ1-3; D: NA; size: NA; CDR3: CASSYVYSSGNTIYF; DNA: TGTGCCAGCAGTTACGTCTACAGCTCTGGAAACACCATATATTTT
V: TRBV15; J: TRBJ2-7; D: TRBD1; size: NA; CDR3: CATSRDIRDRGYEQYF; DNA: TGTGCCACCAGCAGAGACATCCGGGACAGGGGGTATGAGCAGTACTTC
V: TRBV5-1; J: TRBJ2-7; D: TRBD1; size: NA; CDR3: CASSRAPGGVDEQYF; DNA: TGCGCCAGCAGCCGAGCGCCAGGGGGAGTCGACGAGCAGTACTTC
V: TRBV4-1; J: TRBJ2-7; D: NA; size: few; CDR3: CASSPGKYPYEQYF; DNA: TGCGCCAGCAGCCCAGGGAAGTACCCCTACGAGCAGTACTTC
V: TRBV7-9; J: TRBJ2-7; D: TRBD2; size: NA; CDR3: CASSPKTSSINEQYF; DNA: TGTGCCAGCAGCCCCAAGACTAGCTCTATCAACGAGCAGTACTTC
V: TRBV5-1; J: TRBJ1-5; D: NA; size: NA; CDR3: CASSFRGEQPQHF; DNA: TGCGCCAGCAGCTTCCGCGGGGAGCAGCCCCAGCATTTT
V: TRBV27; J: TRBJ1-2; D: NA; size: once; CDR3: CASSPSRGLRYGYTF; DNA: TGTGCCAGCAGTCCCTCCCGGGGACTACGCTATGGCTACACCTTC
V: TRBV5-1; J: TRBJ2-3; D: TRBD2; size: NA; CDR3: CASSTGTSDDTQYF; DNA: TGCGCCAGCAGCACCGGGACTAGTGACGATACGCAGTATTTT
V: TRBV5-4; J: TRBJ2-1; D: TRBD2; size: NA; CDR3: CASSFLAGGENEQFF; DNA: TGTGCCAGCAGCTTTCTAGCGGGAGGGGAAAATGAGCAGTTCTTC
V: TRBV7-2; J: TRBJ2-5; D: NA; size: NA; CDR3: CASSPHWPSPSRQETQYF; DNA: TGTGCCAGCAGCCCCCATTGGCCATCTCCTAGCAGACAAGAGACCCAGTACTTC
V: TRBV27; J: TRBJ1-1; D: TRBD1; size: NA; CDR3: CASSLGQGNTEAFF; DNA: TGTGCCAGCAGCTTGGGACAGGGGAACACTGAAGCTTTCTTT
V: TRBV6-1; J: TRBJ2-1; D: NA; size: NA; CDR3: CASSDRSYSSYNEQFF; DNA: TGTGCCAGCAGTGACCGGTCTTATAGCTCCTACAATGAGCAGTTCTTC
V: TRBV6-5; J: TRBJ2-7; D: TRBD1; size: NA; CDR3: CASSYGQGGYEQYF; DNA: TGTGCCAGCAGTTACGGACAGGGTGGTTACGAGCAGTACTTC
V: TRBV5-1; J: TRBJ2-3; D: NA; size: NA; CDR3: CASRSGSLSDTQYF; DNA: TGCGCCAGCAGATCTGGGAGTCTCTCAGATACGCAGTATTTT
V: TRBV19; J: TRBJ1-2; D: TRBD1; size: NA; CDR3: CASSIGQGKIYGYTF; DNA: TGTGCCAGTAGTATAGGACAGGGGAAGATCTATGGCTACACCTTC
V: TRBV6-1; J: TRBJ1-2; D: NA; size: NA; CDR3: CASSEWGRNYGYTF; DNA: TGTGCCAGCAGTGAGTGGGGGCGAAACTATGGCTACACCTTC
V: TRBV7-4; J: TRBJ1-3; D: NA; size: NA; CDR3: CASSFGQTGNTIYF; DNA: TGTGCCAGCAGCTTCGGACAGACTGGAAACACCATATATTTT
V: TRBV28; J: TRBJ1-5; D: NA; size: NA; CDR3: CASSLWTDNQPQHF; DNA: TGTGCCAGCAGTTTATGGACAGACAATCAGCCCCAGCATTTT
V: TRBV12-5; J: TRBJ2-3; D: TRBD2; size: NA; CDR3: CASGPRPLAGEPDTQYF; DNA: TGTGCTAGTGGTCCGAGACCCCTAGCGGGAGAACCAGATACGCAGTATTTT
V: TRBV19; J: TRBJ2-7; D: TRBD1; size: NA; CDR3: CASSSGQGEYEQYF; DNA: TGTGCCAGTAGTAGCGGACAGGGAGAGTACGAGCAGTACTTC
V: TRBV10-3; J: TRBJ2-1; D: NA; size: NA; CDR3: CAISELLAGAGGNEQFF; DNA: TGTGCCATCAGTGAGTTACTAGCTGGGGCGGGCGGCAATGAGCAGTTCTTC
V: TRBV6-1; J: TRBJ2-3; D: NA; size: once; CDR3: CASSEWGRWTDTQYF; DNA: TGTGCCAGCAGTGAGTGGGGGAGGTGGACAGATACGCAGTATTTT
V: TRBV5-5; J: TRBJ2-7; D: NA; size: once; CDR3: CASSYLPGYSYEQYF; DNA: TGTGCCAGCAGTTACCTGCCGGGATACTCCTACGAGCAGTACTTC
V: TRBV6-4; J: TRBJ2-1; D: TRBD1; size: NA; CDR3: CASSDSGTGGNEQFF; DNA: TGTGCCAGCAGCGACTCCGGGACAGGGGGTAATGAGCAGTTCTTC